These 23 T cell receptor beta chains were all obtained from the same sample, sequenced in a study of cytomegalovirus exposure and HLA in healthy donors. PCR used 60 Vbeta primers and 13 Jbeta primers. The protocol was immunoSEQ multiplex PCR, while the TCRdb copy is restricted to in-frame clones and leaves out a portion. The sample's table shows some 30,000 clones. The specimen sequenced was PBMCs. These receptors were collected from a woman in her 40s in good health and CMV-seropositive.

J is TRBJ1-2 and V is TRBV28; no clear D. V was shortened by 2 bases and J by 3 bases, with 7 bases between the two germline ends. The CDR3 length is 13 residues. CDR1 is MDHEN and CDR2 is SYDVKM in the germline V gene. This CDR3 is CASSLQDYYGYTF. As DNA, the CDR3 is TGTGCCAGCAGTTTACAGGATTACTATGGCTACACCTTC.

The genes are TRBV6-5 and TRBJ2-7; TRBD2 aligns across 8 bases. Germline CDR1 is MNHEY and CDR2 is SVGAGI. The CDR3 length is 15 residues. Trimming removed 2 bases from V and 6 bases from J; junction bases left unmatched: 9. DNA for the CDR3: TGTGCCAGCAGTTACGGGCAGCGGGAGTCCGGCGAGCAGTACTTC. It encodes CASSYGQRESGEQYF.

The chain is built from TRBV30 and TRBJ2-7, with 7 nucleotides matching TRBD1. The CDR3 covers 13 residues. With V trimmed by 4 bases and J by 4 bases, 7 bases remained unmatched. Germline CDR1 is GTSNPN and CDR2 is SVGIG (reference sequence). CDR3 bases: TGTGCCTGGAACCCAGGGGGTTGGTACGAGCAGTACTTC. Translation: CAWNPGGWYEQYF.

The chain employs TRBV27 and TRBJ1-5; the D gene is possibly TRBD1 (6 bases). V was clipped by 7 bases and J by 4 bases, with 14 bases between them. Germline V gene sequence: CDR1 MNHEY, CDR2 SMNVEV (reference sequence). The CDR3 runs to 14 residues. DNA for the CDR3: TGTGCCAGCACCCCGGGGGGGCGAAATCAGCCCCAGCATTTT. Translation gives CASTPGGRNQPQHF.

The CDR3 loop reads CASSFDRDYSEAFF. CDR3 nucleotide sequence: TGTGCCAGCAGCTTTGACAGGGATTATAGTGAAGCTTTCTTT. The chain combines TRBV11-1 with TRBJ1-1; 7 bases line up with TRBD1. The CDR3 consists of 14 residues. V dropped 3 bases and J dropped 7; count of bases not matched to a gene: 8. Germline-derived CDR1 and CDR2 are SGHAT and FQDESV (reference sequence).

The CDR3: CASSITLHPEAFF. The CDR3, as DNA: TGTGCCAGTAGTATCACCTTACACCCTGAAGCTTTCTTT. The chain employs TRBV19 and TRBJ1-1; unclear D gene. Between the trimmed V and J ends, which lost 3 bases and 6 bases, there was a span of 11 bases. Looked up from germline, CDR1 is LNHDA and CDR2 is SQIVND (reference sequence). This CDR3 spans 13 amino acids.

The chain joins TRBV7-5 to TRBJ2-6; the tabulated D call, TRBD2, remains unverified against the DNA. TRBV7-5 is flagged as a pseudogene. CDR3 length: 17 residues. The CDR3 region has the DNA TGTGCCAGAAGCTATCGGGAATCCTACTCTGGGGCCAACGTCCTGACTTTC. Protein sequence: CARSYRESYSGANVLTF.

V and J are TRBV13 and TRBJ2-5, with TRBD2 identical over 11 bases. J gave up 4 bases and V 5 bases, and 12 bases lay outside the gene matches. Germline V CDR1 and CDR2: PRHDT, FYEKMQ (reference sequence). This CDR3 spans 17 amino acids. The CDR3 coding sequence is TGTGCCAGCAGCCCCGCGTTAGCGGGAGGGCCTCGAGAGACCCAGTACTTC. This sequence encodes CASSPALAGGPRETQYF.

This chain connects TRBV19 to TRBJ2-7, with D perhaps matching TRBD2 (7 bases). Trimming shortened V by 6 bases and J by 2 bases, and 14 bases separated the two germline ends. CDR3 size: 14 residues. Germline CDR1 LNHDA, CDR2 SQIVND (reference sequence). The CDR3 region is CASRRRGAAYEQYF. DNA for the CDR3: TGTGCCAGTAGGCGTCGGGGGGCGGCCTACGAGCAGTACTTC.

The chain has TRBV6-4 and TRBJ2-7; 9 nucleotides line up with TRBD1. The CDR3 has 16 amino acids. The J segment lost 0 bases and the V segment lost 5 bases, leaving 8 bases of the junction unmatched. CDR1 and CDR2 (germline): MRHNA, SNTAGT. CDR3 nucleotide sequence: TGTGCCAGCAGTTATCCTGGACAGGGGCTCTCCTACGAGCAGTACTTC. It encodes CASSYPGQGLSYEQYF.

The chain employs TRBV6-1 and TRBJ2-5; 12 bases map to TRBD2. TRBJ2-7 matches the DNA end more closely, so the J call is doubtful. Germline V gene lookup returns CDR1 MNHNS and CDR2 SASEGT. The CDR3 is 14 amino acids. CDR3 amino acids: CASSSSGRAYEQYF. DNA for the CDR3: TGTGCCAGCAGCTCTAGCGGGAGGGCCTACGAGCAGTACTTC.

This chain connects TRBV19 to TRBJ1-1; D remains ambiguous. The V end was cut by 4 bases, the J end by 4 bases, with 10 bases between. The CDR3 consists of 13 residues. Germline CDR1 and CDR2: LNHDA and SQIVND (reference sequence). The CDR3 here is CASSSGVSTEAFF. The DNA for the CDR3 is TGTGCCAGTAGTAGCGGGGTATCCACTGAAGCTTTCTTT.

CDR3 loop: CASSYRGGSYEQYF. As DNA, the CDR3 is TGTGCCAGCAGTTATCGAGGGGGATCCTACGAGCAGTACTTC. The rearrangement joins TRBV6-6 to TRBJ2-7; D perhaps matches TRBD1 (6 bases). V was clipped by 3 bases and J by 1 base, with 10 bases between them. This CDR3 spans 14 amino acids. The germline CDR1 and CDR2 sequences are MNHNY and SVGAGI (reference sequence).

This chain joins TRBV7-2 and TRBJ2-7; the D gene is possibly TRBD2 (6 bases). Germline V gene sequence: CDR1 SGHTA, CDR2 FQGNSA. CDR3 size: 14 residues. Deletions cut 8 bases from V and 8 bases from J, with 22 bases between. CDR3 protein: CASRPAGIGGQQYF. As DNA, the CDR3 is TGTGCCAGCCGACCTGCGGGAATCGGCGGGCAGCAGTACTTC.

The CDR3: CASSFQGADQPQHF. The CDR3 nucleotides read TGTGCCAGCAGCTTCCAGGGGGCCGATCAGCCCCAGCATTTT. This rearrangement joins TRBV7-9 to TRBJ1-5, with 8 nucleotides matching TRBD1. The junction had 3 bases not matched to a gene; V was cut back by 3 bases and J by 5 bases. Germline CDR1 is SEHNR and CDR2 is FQNEAQ (reference sequence). The CDR3 spans 14 residues.

The V call is TRBV4-1, the J call TRBJ2-7, with TRBD1 identical over 8 bases. The germline V gene encodes CDR1 MGHRA and CDR2 YSYEKL. Trimming cost V 2 bases and J 0 bases; bases outside gene matches: 6. The CDR3 extends over 16 amino acids. CDR3 DNA: TGCGCCAGCAGCCAATGGACCGGGACAGGCTCCTACGAGCAGTACTTC. This sequence encodes CASSQWTGTGSYEQYF.

V usage is TRBV10-1 and J usage is TRBJ1-5; 7 bases are shared with TRBD1. The V gene end was trimmed by 3 bases and the J gene end by 7 bases; junction bases not matched to a gene: 3. Germline CDR1 reads WNHNN; CDR2 reads SYGVQD (reference sequence). The CDR3 spans 13 residues. The CDR3 DNA sequence: TGCGCCAGCAGTGAACAACAGGGGCAGCCCCAGCATTTT. Translating it yields CASSEQQGQPQHF.

The CDR3 sequence is CASSHRTGTVDEQFF. The CDR3 DNA follows: TGCGCCAGCAGCCATAGAACCGGGACTGTCGATGAGCAGTTCTTC. The chain recombines TRBV4-1 with TRBJ2-1; D is possibly TRBD2 (6 bases). Germline-derived CDR1 and CDR2 are MGHRA and YSYEKL. CDR3 length equals 15 residues. The V and J ends lost 3 bases and 8 bases respectively, with 17 bases between them.

This chain joins TRBV27 and TRBJ1-2; a weak D match, TRBD1 (6 bases). Per the germline V gene, CDR1 is MNHEY and CDR2 is SMNVEV (reference sequence). V lost 5 bases to trimming and J lost 4 bases, with 11 bases between them. This CDR3 is built from 13 residues. The CDR3 DNA reads TGTGCCAGCAGTCCAACAGGGACCTATGGCTACACCTTC. Protein sequence: CASSPTGTYGYTF.

V usage is TRBV19 and J usage is TRBJ1-5; the D gene is possibly TRBD1 (6 bases). The length of the CDR3 is 14 residues. Germline V CDR1 and CDR2: LNHDA, SQIVND (reference sequence). The V end lost 3 bases, the J end lost 2 bases, and 8 bases lay between the germline ends. The CDR3 reads CASSIYRGNQPQHF. CDR3 nucleotide sequence: TGTGCCAGTAGTATTTACAGGGGCAATCAGCCCCAGCATTTT.

The CDR3 is CASSRTSPLNEQYF. CDR3 sequence (DNA): TGTGCCAGTAGTAGGACTAGTCCCCTGAACGAGCAGTACTTC. The chain joins TRBV19 to TRBJ2-7; 7 bases line up with TRBD2. The CDR3 runs to 14 residues. Looked up from germline, CDR1 is LNHDA and CDR2 is SQIVND (reference sequence). The V segment lost 4 bases and the J segment 5 bases; nucleotides outside the gene matches: 8. Based on the CDR3 plus reference TRBV19 and TRBJ2-7, the full variable domain is DGGITQSPKYLFRKEGQNVTLSCEQNLNHDAMYWYRQDPGQGLRLIYYSQIVNDFQKGDIAEGYSVSREKKESFPLTVTSAQKNPTAFYLCASSRTSPLNEQYFGPGTRLTVT.

The chain has TRBV6-5 and TRBJ1-3, with a weak D call TRBD1 (6 bases). Trimming took off 6 bases at V and 5 bases at J, with 17 bases between the two ends. CDR1 MNHEY and CDR2 SVGAGI come from the germline V gene. This CDR3 comprises 15 residues. The CDR3, as DNA: TGTGCCAGCAGACCTGGACAGAGGGCTAGAAACACCATATATTTT. It specifies CASRPGQRARNTIYF.

Its frequency marks this clone as medium-sized. The chain uses TRBV10-3 and TRBJ2-3; the D gene is possibly TRBD2 (5 bases). Germline CDR1 is ENHRY and CDR2 is SYGVKD. V was trimmed by 4 bases and J by 4 bases, leaving 9 bases between them. This CDR3 has 13 amino acids. CDR3 sequence: CAISGVSADTQYF. The CDR3, as DNA: TGTGCCATCAGTGGAGTTAGCGCAGATACGCAGTATTTT.